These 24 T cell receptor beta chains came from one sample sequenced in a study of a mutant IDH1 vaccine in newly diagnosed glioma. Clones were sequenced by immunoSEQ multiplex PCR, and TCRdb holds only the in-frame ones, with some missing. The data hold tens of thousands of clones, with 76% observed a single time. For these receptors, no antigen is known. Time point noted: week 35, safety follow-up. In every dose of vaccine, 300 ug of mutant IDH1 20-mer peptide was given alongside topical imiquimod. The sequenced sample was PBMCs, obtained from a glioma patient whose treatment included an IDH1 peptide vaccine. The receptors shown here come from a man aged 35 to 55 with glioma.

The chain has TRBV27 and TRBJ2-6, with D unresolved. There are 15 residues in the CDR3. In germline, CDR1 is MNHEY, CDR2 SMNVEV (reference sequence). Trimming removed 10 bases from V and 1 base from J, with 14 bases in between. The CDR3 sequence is CATSTDGSGANVLTF. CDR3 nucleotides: TGTGCCACTTCCACTGATGGATCTGGGGCCAACGTCCTGACTTTC.

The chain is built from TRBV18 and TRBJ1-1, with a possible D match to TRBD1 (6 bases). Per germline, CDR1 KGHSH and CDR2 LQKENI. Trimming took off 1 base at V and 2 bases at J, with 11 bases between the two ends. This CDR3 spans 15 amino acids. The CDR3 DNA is TGTGCCAGCTCACCACGACAGGATTCAAACACTGAAGCTTTCTTT. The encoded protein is CASSPRQDSNTEAFF.

The CDR3: CASSLQGGQGTEAFF. CDR3 nucleotide sequence: TGTGCCAGCAGCTTACAGGGGGGGCAGGGGACTGAAGCTTTCTTT. The rearrangement uses TRBV11-3 and TRBJ1-1; 7 nucleotides agree with TRBD1. This CDR3 has 15 amino acids. Germline-derived CDR1 and CDR2 are SGHNT and YENEEA. V was pared by 2 bases and J by 5 bases, with 8 bases of the junction left unmatched.

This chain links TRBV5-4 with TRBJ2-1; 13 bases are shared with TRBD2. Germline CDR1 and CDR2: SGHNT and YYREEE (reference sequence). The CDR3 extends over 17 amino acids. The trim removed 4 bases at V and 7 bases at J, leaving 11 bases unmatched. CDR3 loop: CASSRPLAGGSLNEQFF. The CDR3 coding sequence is TGTGCCAGCAGCCGCCCACTAGCGGGAGGGAGCTTGAATGAGCAGTTCTTC. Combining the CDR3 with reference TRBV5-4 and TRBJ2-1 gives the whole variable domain ETGVTQSPTHLIKTRGQQVTLRCSSQSGHNTVSWYQQALGQGPQFIFQYYREEENGRGNFPPRFSGLQFPNYSSELNVNALELDDSALYLCASSRPLAGGSLNEQFFGPGTRLTVL.

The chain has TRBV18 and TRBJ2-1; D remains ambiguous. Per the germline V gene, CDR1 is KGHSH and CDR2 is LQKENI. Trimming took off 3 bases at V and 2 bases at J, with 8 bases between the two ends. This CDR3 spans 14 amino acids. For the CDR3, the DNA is TGTGCCAGCTCACCCGGAGTAACCTACAATGAGCAGTTCTTC. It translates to CASSPGVTYNEQFF.

CDR3 sequence reads: CASSRARGLNTGELFF. The CDR3 DNA reads TGTGCCAGCAGCCGAGCCAGGGGCTTGAACACCGGGGAGCTGTTTTTT. The rearrangement uses TRBV27 and TRBJ2-2; D possibly corresponds to TRBD1 (6 bases). V lost 6 bases and J lost 1, with 15 bases in between. Germline CDR1 is MNHEY and CDR2 is SMNVEV (reference sequence). The CDR3 spans 16 residues.

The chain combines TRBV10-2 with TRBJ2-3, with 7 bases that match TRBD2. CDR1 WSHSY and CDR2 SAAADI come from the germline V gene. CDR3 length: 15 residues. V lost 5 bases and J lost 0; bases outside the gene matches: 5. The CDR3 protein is CASSPGLGSTDTQYF. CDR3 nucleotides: TGCGCCAGCAGTCCAGGACTAGGAAGCACAGATACGCAGTATTTT.

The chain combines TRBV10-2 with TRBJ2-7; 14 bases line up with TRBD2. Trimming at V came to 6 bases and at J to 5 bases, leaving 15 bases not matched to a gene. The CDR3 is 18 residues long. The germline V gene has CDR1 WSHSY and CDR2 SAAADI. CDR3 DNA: TGCGCCAGCAGGGGCGGGACTAGCGGGAGTTTTGTGCGGCACGAGCAGTACTTC. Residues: CASRGGTSGSFVRHEQYF.

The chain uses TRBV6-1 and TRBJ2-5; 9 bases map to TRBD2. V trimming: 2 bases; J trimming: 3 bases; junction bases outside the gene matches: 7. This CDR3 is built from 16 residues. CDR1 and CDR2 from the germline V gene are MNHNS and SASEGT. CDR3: CASSESPSGNEETQYF. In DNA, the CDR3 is TGTGCCAGCAGTGAATCGCCTAGCGGGAACGAAGAGACCCAGTACTTC.

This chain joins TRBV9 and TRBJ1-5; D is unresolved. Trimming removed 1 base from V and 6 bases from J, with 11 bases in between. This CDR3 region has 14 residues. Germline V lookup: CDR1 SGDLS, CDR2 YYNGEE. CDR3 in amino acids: CASSVPPDGQPQHF. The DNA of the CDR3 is TGTGCCAGCAGCGTACCCCCCGACGGTCAGCCCCAGCATTTT. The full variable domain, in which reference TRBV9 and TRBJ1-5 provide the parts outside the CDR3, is DSGVTQTPKHLITATGQRVTLRCSPRSGDLSVYWYQQSLDQGLQFLIQYYNGEERAKGNILERFSAQQFPDLHSELNLSSLELGDSALYFCASSVPPDGQPQHFGDGTRLSIL.

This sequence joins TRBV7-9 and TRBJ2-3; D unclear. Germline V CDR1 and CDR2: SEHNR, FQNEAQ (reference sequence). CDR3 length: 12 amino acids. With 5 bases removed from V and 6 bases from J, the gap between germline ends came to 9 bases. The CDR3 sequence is CASSPQADTQYF. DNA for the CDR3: TGTGCCAGCAGCCCCCAAGCGGATACGCAGTATTTT. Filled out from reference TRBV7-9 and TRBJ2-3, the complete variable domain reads DTGVSQNPRHKITKRGQNVTFRCDPISEHNRLYWYRQTLGQGPEFLTYFQNEAQLEKSRLLSDRFSAERPKGSFSTLEIQRTEQGDSAMYLCASSPQADTQYFGPGTRLTVL.

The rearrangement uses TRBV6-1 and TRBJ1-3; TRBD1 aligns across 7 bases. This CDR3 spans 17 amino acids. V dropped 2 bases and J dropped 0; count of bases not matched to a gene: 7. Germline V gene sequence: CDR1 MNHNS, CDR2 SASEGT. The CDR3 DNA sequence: TGTGCCAGCAGTGAAACACAGGGGAAGAGCTCTGGAAACACCATATATTTT. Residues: CASSETQGKSSGNTIYF.

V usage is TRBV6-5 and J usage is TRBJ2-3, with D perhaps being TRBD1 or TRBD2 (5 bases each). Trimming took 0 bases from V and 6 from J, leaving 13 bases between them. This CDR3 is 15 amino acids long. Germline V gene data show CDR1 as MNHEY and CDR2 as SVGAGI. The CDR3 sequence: CASSYSGPRRDTQYF. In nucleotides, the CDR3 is TGTGCCAGCAGTTACTCGGGACCCCGTAGGGATACGCAGTATTTT.

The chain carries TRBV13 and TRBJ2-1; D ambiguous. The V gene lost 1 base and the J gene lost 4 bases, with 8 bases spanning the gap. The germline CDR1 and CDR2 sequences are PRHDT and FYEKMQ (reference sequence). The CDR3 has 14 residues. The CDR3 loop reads CASSLVGLYNEQFF. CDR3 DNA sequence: TGTGCCAGCAGCTTAGTCGGTCTTTACAATGAGCAGTTCTTC.

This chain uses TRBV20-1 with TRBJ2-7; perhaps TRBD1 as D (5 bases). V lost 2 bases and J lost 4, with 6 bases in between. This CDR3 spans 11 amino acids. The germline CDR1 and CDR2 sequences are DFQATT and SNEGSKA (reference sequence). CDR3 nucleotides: TGCAGTGCTAGATCAGGGTACGAGCAGTACTTC. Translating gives CSARSGYEQYF.

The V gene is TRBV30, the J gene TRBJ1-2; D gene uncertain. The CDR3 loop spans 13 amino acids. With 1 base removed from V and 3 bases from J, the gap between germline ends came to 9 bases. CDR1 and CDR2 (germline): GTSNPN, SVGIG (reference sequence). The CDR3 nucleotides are TGTGCCTGGAGTGAACGGGTTGACTATGGCTACACCTTC. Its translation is CAWSERVDYGYTF.

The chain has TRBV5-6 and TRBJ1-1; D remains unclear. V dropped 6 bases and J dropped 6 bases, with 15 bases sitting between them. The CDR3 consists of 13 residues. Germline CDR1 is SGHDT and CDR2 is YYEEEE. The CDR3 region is CASIPPPEPEAFF. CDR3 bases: TGTGCCAGCATCCCCCCGCCGGAGCCTGAAGCTTTCTTT.

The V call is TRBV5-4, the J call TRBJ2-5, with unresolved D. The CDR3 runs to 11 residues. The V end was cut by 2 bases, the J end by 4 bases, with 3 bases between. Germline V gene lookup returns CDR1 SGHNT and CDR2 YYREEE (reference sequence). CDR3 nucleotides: TGTGCCAGCAGCTTACGAGAGACCCAGTACTTC. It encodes CASSLRETQYF.

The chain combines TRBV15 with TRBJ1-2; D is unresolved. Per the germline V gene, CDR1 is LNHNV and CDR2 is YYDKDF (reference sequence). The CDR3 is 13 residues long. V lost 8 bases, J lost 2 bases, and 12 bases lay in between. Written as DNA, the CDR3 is TGTGCCACCGGGGAGGGCAGCAACTATGGCTACACCTTC. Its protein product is CATGEGSNYGYTF.

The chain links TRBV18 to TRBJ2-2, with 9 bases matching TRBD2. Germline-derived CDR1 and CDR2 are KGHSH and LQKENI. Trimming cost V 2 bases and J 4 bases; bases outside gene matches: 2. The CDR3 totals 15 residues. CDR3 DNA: TGTGCCAGCTCACCAGGAGCGGGGGGCACCGGGGAGCTGTTTTTT. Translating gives CASSPGAGGTGELFF.

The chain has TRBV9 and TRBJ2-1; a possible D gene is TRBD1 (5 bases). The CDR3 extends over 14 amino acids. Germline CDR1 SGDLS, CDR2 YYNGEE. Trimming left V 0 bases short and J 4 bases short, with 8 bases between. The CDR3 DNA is TGTGCCAGCAGCGTAGGGGGCGGATACAATGAGCAGTTCTTC. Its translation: CASSVGGGYNEQFF.

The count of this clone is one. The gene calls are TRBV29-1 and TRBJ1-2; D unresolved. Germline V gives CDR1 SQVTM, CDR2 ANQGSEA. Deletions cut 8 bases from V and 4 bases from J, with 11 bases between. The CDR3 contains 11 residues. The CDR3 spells CSFRAPYGYTF. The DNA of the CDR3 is TGCAGCTTCCGGGCCCCCTATGGCTACACCTTC.

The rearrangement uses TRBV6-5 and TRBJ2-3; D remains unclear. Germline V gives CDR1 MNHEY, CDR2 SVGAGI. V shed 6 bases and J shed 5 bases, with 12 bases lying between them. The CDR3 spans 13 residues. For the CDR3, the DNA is TGTGCCAGCAGAGACCCCCGCGGAGATACGCAGTATTTT. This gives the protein CASRDPRGDTQYF.

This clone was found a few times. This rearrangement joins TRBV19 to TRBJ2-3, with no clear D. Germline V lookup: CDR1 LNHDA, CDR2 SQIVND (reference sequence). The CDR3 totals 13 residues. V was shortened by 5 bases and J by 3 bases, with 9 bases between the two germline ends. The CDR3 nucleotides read TGTGCCAGTAGTGTTTTGGGAACAGATACGCAGTATTTT. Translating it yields CASSVLGTDTQYF.